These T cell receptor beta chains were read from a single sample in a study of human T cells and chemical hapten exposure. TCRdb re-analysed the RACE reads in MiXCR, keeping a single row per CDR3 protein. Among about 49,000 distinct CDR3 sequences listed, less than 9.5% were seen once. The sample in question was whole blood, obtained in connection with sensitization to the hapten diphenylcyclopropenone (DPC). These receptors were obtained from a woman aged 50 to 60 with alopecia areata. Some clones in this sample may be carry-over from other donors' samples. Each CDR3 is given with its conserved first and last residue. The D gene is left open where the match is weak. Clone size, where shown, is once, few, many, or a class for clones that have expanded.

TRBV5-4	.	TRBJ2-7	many	CASSLVFEEQYF	TGTGCCAGCAGCTTGGTTTTCGAAGAGCAGTACTTC
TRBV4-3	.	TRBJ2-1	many	CASSRSLVYNEQFF	TGCGCCAGCAGTCGGTCCTTGGTCTACAATGAGCAGTTCTTC
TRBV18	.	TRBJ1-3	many	CASSPPSRSGNTIYF	TGTGCCAGCTCACCACCGTCCAGGTCTGGAAACACCATATATTTT
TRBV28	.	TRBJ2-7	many	CASRPGTETYEQYF	TGTGCCAGCAGACCTGGCACGGAAACCTACGAGCAGTACTTC
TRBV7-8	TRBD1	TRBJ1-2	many	CASSPRQGEGYGYTF	TGTGCCAGCAGCCCACGACAGGGTGAGGGCTATGGCTACACCTTC
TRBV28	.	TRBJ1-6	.	CASSLPSSPLHF	TGTGCCAGCAGTTTACCCTCCTCACCCCTCCACTTT
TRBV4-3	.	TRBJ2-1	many	CASSQAGQGQFF	TGCGCCAGCAGCCAAGCAGGGCAAGGGCAGTTCTTC
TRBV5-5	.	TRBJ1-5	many	CASSPRNRVGQPQHF	TGTGCCAGCAGCCCACGTAACAGGGTAGGACAGCCCCAGCATTTT
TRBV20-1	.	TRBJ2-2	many	CSASPGYAGELFF	TGCAGTGCTAGCCCAGGGTACGCCGGGGAGCTGTTTTTT
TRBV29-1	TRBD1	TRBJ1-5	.	CSVSLTGTGFSQPQHF	TGCAGCGTCAGCTTGACTGGGACAGGGTTTTCTCAGCCCCAGCATTTT
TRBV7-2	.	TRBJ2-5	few	CASSLYGEETQYF	TGTGCCAGCAGCTTATACGGGGAAGAGACCCAGTACTTC
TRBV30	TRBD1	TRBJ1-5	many	CAWSRQGASQPQHF	TGTGCCTGGAGTCGACAGGGGGCAAGCCAGCCCCAGCATTTT
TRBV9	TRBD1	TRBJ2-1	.	CASSLRWGQGGYNEQFF	TGTGCCAGCAGCCTACGATGGGGACAGGGGGGATACAATGAGCAGTTCTTC
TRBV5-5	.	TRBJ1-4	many	CASSLDSVEKLFF	TGTGCCAGCAGCTTGGACAGCGTGGAAAAACTGTTTTTT
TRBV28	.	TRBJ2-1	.	CASSFRDNEQFF	TGTGCCAGCAGTTTTCGTGACAATGAGCAGTTCTTC
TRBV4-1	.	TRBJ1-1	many	CASSPRQGGTEAFF	TGCGCCAGCAGCCCCCGGCAGGGTGGAACTGAAGCTTTCTTT
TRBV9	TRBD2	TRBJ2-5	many	CASSWGGSGRQETQYF	TGTGCCAGCAGCTGGGGTGGTAGCGGGCGCCAAGAGACCCAGTACTTC
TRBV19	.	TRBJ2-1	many	CASSTSQRVNNEQFF	TGTGCCAGTAGTACCTCTCAGAGAGTCAACAATGAGCAGTTCTTC
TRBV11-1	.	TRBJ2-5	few	CASSSGLQETQYF	TGTGCCAGCAGCTCGGGCCTCCAAGAGACCCAGTACTTC
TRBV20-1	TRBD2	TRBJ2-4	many	CSASAGGGNIQYF	TGCAGTGCTAGTGCGGGAGGGGGGAACATTCAGTACTTC
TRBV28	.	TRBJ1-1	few	CASSPTLPVGTEAFF	TGTGCCAGCAGCCCAACCCTCCCAGTGGGCACTGAAGCTTTCTTT
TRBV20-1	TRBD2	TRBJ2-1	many	CSARIAGGRHEQFF	TGCAGTGCTAGGATAGCGGGAGGGCGTCATGAGCAGTTCTTC
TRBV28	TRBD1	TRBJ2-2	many	CASSSPGTGGNTGELFF	TGTGCCAGCAGTTCACCCGGGACAGGGGGCAACACCGGGGAGCTGTTTTTT
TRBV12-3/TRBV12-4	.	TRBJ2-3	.	CASNSYSSPDTQYF	TGTGCCAGCAATTCATACAGTAGCCCAGATACGCAGTATTTT
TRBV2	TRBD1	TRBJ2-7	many	CASRGQGWYEQYF	TGTGCCAGCAGGGGACAGGGATGGTACGAGCAGTACTTC
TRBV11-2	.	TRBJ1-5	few	CASSLGLDQPQHF	TGTGCCAGCAGCTTAGGTCTGGATCAGCCCCAGCATTTT
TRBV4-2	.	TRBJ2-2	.	CASSPNRNTGELFF	TGTGCCAGCAGCCCGAACAGGAACACCGGGGAGCTGTTTTTT
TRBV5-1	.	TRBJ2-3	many	CASSLLGSGGTDTQYF	TGCGCCAGCAGCTTGCTCGGGAGTGGCGGCACAGATACGCAGTATTTT
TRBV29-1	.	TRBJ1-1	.	CSVEWQFEAFF	TGCAGCGTTGAATGGCAGTTTGAAGCTTTCTTT
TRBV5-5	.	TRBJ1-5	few	CASSRGQRGQPQHF	TGTGCCAGCAGCAGAGGACAGCGAGGTCAGCCCCAGCATTTT
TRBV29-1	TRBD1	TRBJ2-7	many	CSVSPGQGAVEQYF	TGCAGCGTTTCACCGGGACAGGGGGCGGTCGAGCAGTACTTC
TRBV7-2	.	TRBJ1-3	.	CASSLVAGSGNTIYF	TGTGCCAGCAGCTTAGTTGCCGGGTCTGGAAACACCATATATTTT
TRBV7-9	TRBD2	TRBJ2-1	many	CASSRTSGRVREQFF	TGTGCCAGCAGCCGGACTAGCGGGAGGGTTCGGGAGCAGTTCTTC
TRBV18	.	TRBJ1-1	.	CASSAVLTEAFF	TGTGCCAGCTCGGCAGTCCTCACTGAAGCTTTCTTT
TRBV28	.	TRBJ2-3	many	CASSTETDTQYF	TGTGCCAGCAGTACCGAGACAGATACGCAGTATTTT
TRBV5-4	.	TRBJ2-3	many	CASSLGQGSNTDTQYF	TGTGCCAGCAGCTTGGGGCAGGGGAGTAACACAGATACGCAGTATTTT
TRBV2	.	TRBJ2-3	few	CASSERGSRADTQYF	TGTGCCAGCAGTGAACGTGGGAGTAGGGCAGATACGCAGTATTTT
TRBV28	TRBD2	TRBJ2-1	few	CASSVPGGTYNEQFF	TGTGCCAGCAGTGTTCCGGGAGGTACCTACAATGAGCAGTTCTTC
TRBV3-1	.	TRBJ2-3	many	CASSPSGADTDTQYF	TGTGCCAGCAGTCCTTCAGGGGCTGACACAGATACGCAGTATTTT
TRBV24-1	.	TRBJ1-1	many	CATSAPGKGTFF	TGTGCCACCAGTGCTCCCGGCAAGGGGACTTTCTTT
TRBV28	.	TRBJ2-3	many	CASSFQGSRSTDTQYF	TGTGCCAGCAGTTTCCAGGGGAGTCGCTCCACAGATACGCAGTATTTT
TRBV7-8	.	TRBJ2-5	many	CASSLGGGGEVETQYF	TGTGCCAGCAGCCTTGGGGGAGGGGGCGAAGTAGAGACCCAGTACTTC
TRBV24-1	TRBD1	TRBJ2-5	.	CATSKTGMGETQYF	TGTGCCACCAGTAAGACAGGGATGGGAGAGACCCAGTACTTC